This T cell receptor beta chain stems from a study of blood T cells in healthy people across ages. Notes on this clonotype: Antigen unknown.

A sample-barcoded 5' primer and a J-beta primer mix were used in a second PCR of roughly 7 to 11 cycles. MiXCR was run by TCRdb on the 5' RACE reads, yielding one entry per CDR3 protein. The table records about 1.4 million distinct CDR3 sequences, 55% to 75% of them present only once. The study's findings and limits: PBMCs were not sorted, which prevented a conclusive comparison of naive versus antigen-experienced cells. Naive CD4+ cell counts and diversity both ran higher in long-lived than in aged donors.

The TCR sequence derives from a man in his late teens or twenties in good health. Input material: blood.

CDR3: CASRGTGQSTDTQYF. CDR3 coding DNA: TGTGCCAGCAGGGGGACAGGCCAGAGCACAGATACGCAGTATTTT. The gene calls are TRBV12-3 or TRBV12-4 and TRBJ2-3; 8 bases are shared with TRBD1. The CDR3 totals 15 residues. Trimming removed 6 bases from V and 0 bases from J; junction bases left unmatched: 5.